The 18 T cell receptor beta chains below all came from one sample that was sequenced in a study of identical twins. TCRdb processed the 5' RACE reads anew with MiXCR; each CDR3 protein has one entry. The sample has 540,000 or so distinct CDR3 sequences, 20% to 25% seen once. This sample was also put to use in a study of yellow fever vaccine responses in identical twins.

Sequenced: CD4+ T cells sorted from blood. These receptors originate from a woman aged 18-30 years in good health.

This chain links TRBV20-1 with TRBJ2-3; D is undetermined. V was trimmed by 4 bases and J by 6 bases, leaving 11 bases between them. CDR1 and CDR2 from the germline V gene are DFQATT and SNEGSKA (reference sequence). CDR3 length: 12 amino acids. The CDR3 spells CSATRLMDTQYF. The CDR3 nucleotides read TGCAGTGCTACTCGGCTTATGGATACGCAGTATTTT.

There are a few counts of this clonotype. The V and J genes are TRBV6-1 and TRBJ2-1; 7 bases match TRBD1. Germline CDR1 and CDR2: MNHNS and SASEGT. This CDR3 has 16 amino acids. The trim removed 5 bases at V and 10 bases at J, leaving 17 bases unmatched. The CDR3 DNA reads TGTGCCAGCAGTCCCATCCCCGGGACAGCAGGGGGAGAGCAGTTCTTC. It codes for CASSPIPGTAGGEQFF.

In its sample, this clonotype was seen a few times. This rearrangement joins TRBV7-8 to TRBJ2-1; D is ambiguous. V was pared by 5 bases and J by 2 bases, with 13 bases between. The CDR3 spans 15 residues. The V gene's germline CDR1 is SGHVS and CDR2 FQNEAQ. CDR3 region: CASSPAVLAYNEQFF. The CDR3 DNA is TGTGCCAGCAGCCCCGCGGTCCTGGCCTACAATGAGCAGTTCTTC.

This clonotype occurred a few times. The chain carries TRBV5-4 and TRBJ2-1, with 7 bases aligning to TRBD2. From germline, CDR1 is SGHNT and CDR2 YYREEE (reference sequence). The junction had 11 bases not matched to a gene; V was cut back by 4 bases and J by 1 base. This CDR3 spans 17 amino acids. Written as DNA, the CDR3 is TGTGCCAGCAGCCCGAATTCGGCGGGAGCGTCCTACAATGAGCAGTTCTTC. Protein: CASSPNSAGASYNEQFF.

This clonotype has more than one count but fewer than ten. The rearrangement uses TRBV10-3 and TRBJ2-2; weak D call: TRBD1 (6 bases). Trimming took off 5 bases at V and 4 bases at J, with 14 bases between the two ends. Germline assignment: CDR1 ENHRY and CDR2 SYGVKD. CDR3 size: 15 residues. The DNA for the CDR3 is TGTGCCATCAGTAAGGGACAAGGCTCCACCGGGGAGCTGTTTTTT. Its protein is CAISKGQGSTGELFF.

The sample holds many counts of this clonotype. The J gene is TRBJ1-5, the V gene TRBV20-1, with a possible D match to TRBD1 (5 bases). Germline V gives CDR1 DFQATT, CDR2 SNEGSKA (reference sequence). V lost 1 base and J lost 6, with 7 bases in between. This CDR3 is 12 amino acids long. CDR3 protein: CSARGGSQPQHF. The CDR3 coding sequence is TGCAGTGCTAGAGGGGGGAGTCAGCCCCAGCATTTT.

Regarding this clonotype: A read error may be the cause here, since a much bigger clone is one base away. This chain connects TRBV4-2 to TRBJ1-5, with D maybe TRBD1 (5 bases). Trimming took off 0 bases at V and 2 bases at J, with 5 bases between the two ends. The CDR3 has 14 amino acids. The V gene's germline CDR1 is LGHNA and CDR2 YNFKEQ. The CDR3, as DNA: TGTGCCAGCAGCCAAGAACAGGGCAATCAGCCCCAGCATTTT. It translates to CASSQEQGNQPQHF.

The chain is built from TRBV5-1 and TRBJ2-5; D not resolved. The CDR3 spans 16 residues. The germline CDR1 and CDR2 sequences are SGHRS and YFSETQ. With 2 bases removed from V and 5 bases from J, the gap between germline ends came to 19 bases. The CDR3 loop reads CASSFMGLSRAETQYF. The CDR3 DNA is TGCGCCAGCAGCTTTATGGGATTGTCGCGAGCGGAGACCCAGTACTTC.

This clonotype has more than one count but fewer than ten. The DNA of the CDR3 is TGCAGTGCTAGAGTATGGGGCAGTCACAGCAATCAGCCCCAGCATTTT. Protein product: CSARVWGSHSNQPQHF. The chain carries TRBV20-1 and TRBJ1-5; D possibly corresponds to TRBD1 (5 bases). Germline CDR1 DFQATT, CDR2 SNEGSKA (reference sequence). The CDR3 extends over 16 amino acids. Deletions cut 1 base from V and 1 base from J, with 14 bases between.

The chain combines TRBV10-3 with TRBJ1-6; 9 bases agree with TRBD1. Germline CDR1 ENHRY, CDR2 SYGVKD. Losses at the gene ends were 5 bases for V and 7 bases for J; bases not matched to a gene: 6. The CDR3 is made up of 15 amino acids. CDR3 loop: CAISPGQGENSPLHF. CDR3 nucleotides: TGTGCCATCAGTCCGGGACAGGGAGAAAATTCACCCCTCCACTTT.

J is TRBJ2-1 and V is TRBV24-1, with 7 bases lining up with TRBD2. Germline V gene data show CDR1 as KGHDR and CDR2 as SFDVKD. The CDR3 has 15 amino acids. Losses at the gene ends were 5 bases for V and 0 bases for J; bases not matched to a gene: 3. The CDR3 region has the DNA TGTGCCACCAGTGGCGGCGGGAGCTCCTACAATGAGCAGTTCTTC. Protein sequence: CATSGGGSSYNEQFF.

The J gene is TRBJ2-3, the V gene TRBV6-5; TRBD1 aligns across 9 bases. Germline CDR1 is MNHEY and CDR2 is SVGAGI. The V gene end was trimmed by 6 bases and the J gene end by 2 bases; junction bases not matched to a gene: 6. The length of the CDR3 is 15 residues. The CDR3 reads CASRYRGLSTDTQYF. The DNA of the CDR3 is TGTGCCAGCAGATACAGGGGGCTTTCCACAGATACGCAGTATTTT.

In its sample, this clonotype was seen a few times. The CDR3 nucleotides read TGCAGTGCTAGATCCGGACTAGCGGGGATCTACAATGAGCAGTTCTTC. It yields the protein CSARSGLAGIYNEQFF. The chain has TRBV20-1 and TRBJ2-1; 12 bases agree with TRBD2. The V gene's germline CDR1 is DFQATT and CDR2 SNEGSKA (reference sequence). This CDR3 region has 16 residues. V trimming: 2 bases; J trimming: 3 bases; junction bases outside the gene matches: 5.

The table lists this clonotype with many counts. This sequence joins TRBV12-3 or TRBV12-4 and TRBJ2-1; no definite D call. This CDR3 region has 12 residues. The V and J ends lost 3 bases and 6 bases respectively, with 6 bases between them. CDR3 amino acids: CASSFRGNEQFF. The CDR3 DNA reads TGTGCCAGCAGTTTCCGAGGCAATGAGCAGTTCTTC.

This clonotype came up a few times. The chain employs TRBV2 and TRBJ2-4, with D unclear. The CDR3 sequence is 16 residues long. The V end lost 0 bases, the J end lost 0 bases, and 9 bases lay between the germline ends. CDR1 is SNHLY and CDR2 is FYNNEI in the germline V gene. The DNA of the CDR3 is TGTGCCAGCAGTGAAGCGCTTCGGCCAGCCAAAAACATTCAGTACTTC. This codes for CASSEALRPAKNIQYF.

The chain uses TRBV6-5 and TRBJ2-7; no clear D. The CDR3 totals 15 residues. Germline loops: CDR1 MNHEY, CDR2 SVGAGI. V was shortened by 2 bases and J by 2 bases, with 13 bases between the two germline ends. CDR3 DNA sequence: TGTGCCAGCAGTTACCCCGGCGGCGGTACCTACGAGCAGTACTTC. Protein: CASSYPGGGTYEQYF.

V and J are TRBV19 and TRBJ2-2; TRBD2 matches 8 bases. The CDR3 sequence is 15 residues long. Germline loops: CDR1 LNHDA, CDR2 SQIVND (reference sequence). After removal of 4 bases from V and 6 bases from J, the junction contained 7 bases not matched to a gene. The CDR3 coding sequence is TGTGCCAGTAGTACAGGAGCGGGAGTATCCGGGGAGCTGTTTTTT. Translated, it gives CASSTGAGVSGELFF.

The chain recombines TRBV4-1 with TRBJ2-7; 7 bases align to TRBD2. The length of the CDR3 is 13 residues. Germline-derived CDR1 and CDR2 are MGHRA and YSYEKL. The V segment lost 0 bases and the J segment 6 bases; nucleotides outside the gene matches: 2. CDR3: CASSQDVAGEQYF. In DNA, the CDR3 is TGCGCCAGCAGCCAAGATGTAGCGGGCGAGCAGTACTTC.